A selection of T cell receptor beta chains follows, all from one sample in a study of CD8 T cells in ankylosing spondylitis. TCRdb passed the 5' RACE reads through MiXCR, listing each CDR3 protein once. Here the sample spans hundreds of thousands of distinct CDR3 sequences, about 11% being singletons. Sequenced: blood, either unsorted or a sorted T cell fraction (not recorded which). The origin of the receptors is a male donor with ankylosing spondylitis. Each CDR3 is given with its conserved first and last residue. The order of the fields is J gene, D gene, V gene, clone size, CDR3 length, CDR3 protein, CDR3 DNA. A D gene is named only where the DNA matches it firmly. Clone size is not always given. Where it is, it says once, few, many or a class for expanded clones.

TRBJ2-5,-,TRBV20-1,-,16,CSASPSYALAQETQYF,TGCAGTGCTAGCCCATCCTACGCACTAGCTCAAGAGACCCAGTACTTC
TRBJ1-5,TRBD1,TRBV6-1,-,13,CASTENRGKPQHF,TGTGCCAGCACCGAGAACAGGGGGAAGCCCCAGCATTTT
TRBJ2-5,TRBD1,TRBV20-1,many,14,CSARDRQGKETQYF,TGCAGTGCTAGAGACCGACAGGGGAAAGAGACCCAGTACTTC
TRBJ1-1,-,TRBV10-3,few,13,CAISGVTNTEAFF,TGTGCCATCAGTGGAGTAACGAACACTGAAGCTTTCTTT
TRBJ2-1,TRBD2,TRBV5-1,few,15,CASSFTSGGVNEQFF,TGCGCCAGCAGCTTTACTAGCGGGGGGGTAAATGAGCAGTTCTTC
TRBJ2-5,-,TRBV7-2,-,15,CASGRQVDFAETQYF,TGTGCCAGCGGACGACAGGTTGATTTTGCGGAGACCCAGTACTTC
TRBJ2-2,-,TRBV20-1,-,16,CSARLPEKGNTGELFF,TGCAGTGCTAGATTACCCGAAAAGGGGAACACCGGGGAGCTGTTTTTT
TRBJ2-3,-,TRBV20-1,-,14,CSARDGLAPDTQYF,TGCAGTGCTAGAGATGGGCTCGCCCCGGATACGCAGTATTTT
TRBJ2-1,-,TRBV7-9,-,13,CASGPPWSGEQFF,TGTGCCAGCGGGCCCCCCTGGTCAGGTGAGCAGTTCTTC
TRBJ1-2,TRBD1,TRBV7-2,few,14,CASSLIGTGTPRTF,TGTGCCAGCAGCTTAATCGGGACAGGGACCCCCCGCACCTTC
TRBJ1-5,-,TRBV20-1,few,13,CSATSNLGQPQHF,TGCAGTGCTACCTCTAACCTAGGGCAGCCCCAGCATTTT
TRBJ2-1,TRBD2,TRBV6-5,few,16,CASSYSWTRVYNEQFF,TGTGCCAGCAGTTACTCGTGGACTAGGGTTTACAATGAGCAGTTCTTC
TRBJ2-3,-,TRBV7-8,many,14,CASSSVVRTDTQYF,TGTGCCAGCAGTTCAGTTGTGAGGACGGATACGCAGTATTTT
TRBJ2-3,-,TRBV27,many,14,CASSFKRSTDTQYF,TGTGCCAGCAGTTTCAAACGTAGCACAGATACGCAGTATTTT
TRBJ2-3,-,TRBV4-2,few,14,CASTYEGGVDTQYF,TGTGCCAGCACTTATGAGGGAGGAGTAGATACGCAGTATTTT
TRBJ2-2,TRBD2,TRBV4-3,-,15,CASSQGSAGVGELFF,TGCGCCAGCAGCCAGGGTTCCGCGGGAGTCGGGGAGCTGTTTTTT
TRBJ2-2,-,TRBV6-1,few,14,CASRAASGKRELFF,TGTGCCAGCAGGGCCGCATCGGGGAAAAGGGAGCTGTTTTTT
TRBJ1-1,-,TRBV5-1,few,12,CASSLEGSDAFF,TGCGCCAGCAGCTTGGAGGGGTCAGACGCTTTCTTT
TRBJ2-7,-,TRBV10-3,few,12,CAISAQATEQYF,TGTGCCATCAGTGCTCAGGCAACTGAGCAGTACTTC
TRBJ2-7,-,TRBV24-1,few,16,CATSDFRGARTCEQYF,TGTGCCACCAGTGATTTTAGGGGGGCTCGGACCTGCGAGCAGTACTTC
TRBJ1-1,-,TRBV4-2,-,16,CASSQAPRGAGTEAFF,TGTGCCAGCAGCCAAGCCCCACGAGGGGCGGGGACTGAAGCTTTCTTT